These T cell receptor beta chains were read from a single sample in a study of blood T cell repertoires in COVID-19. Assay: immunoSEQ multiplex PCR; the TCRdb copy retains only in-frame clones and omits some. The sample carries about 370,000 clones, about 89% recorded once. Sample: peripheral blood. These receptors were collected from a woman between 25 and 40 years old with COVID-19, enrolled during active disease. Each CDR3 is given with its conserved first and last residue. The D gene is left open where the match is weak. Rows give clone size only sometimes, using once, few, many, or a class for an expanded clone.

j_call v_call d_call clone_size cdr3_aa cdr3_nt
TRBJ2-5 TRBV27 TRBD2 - CASSQLSGGDFLKTQYF TGTGCCAGCAGTCAACTTAGCGGGGGGGACTTTTTAAAGACCCAGTACTTC
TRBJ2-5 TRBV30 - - CAWSVAAYQETQYF TGTGCCTGGAGTGTAGCGGCGTACCAAGAGACCCAGTACTTC
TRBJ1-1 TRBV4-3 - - CASSQDSGEAFF TGCGCCAGCAGCCAAGATTCAGGTGAAGCTTTCTTT
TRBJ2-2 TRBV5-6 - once CASSRTRAGELFF TGTGCCAGCAGCAGAACCCGGGCCGGGGAGCTGTTTTTT
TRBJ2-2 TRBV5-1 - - CASGQNTGELFF TGCGCCAGCGGACAAAACACCGGGGAGCTGTTTTTT
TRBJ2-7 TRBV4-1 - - CASSQDHPGGVSYEQYF TGCGCCAGCAGCCAAGATCATCCCGGGGGAGTCTCCTACGAGCAGTACTTC
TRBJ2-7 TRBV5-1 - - CASTTEGHRYEQYF TGCGCCAGCACCACCGAGGGACACCGCTACGAGCAGTACTTC
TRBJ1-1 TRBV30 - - CAWSVGRVGTEAFF TGTGCCTGGAGTGTGGGCAGGGTGGGCACTGAAGCTTTCTTT
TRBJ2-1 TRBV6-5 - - CATSLGAYNEQFF TGTGCCACAAGCCTCGGAGCTTACAATGAGCAGTTCTTC
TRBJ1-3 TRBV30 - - CAWTEGSGNTIYF TGTGCCTGGACTGAGGGCTCTGGAAACACCATATATTTT
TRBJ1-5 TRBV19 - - CASKGQGYQPQHF TGTGCCAGTAAGGGACAAGGCTATCAGCCCCAGCATTTT
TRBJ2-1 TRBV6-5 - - CASSYSQYNEQFF TGTGCCAGCAGTTACTCACAATACAATGAGCAGTTCTTC
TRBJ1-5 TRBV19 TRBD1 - CASSISRTGASPQHF TGTGCCAGTAGTATATCCCGGACAGGCGCATCGCCCCAGCATTTT
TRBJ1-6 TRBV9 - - CASSVSGTSYNSPLHF TGTGCCAGCAGCGTGTCCGGGACAAGCTATAATTCACCCCTCCACTTT
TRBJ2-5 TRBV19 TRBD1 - CASGGQGALKTQYF TGTGCCAGTGGAGGACAGGGGGCATTGAAGACCCAGTACTTC
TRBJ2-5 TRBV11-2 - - CASSRGAQETQYF TGTGCCAGCTCCCGGGGGGCCCAAGAGACCCAGTACTTC
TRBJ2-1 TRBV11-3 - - CASSDRTRGANEQFF TGTGCCAGCAGCGATCGGACACGGGGGGCCAATGAGCAGTTCTTC
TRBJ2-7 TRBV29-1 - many CSASGGAGVAYEQYF TGCAGCGCCTCAGGTGGGGCAGGGGTAGCCTACGAGCAGTACTTC
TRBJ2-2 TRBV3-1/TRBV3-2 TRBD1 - CASSQVSGGTGELFF TGTGCCAGCAGCCAAGTGTCAGGGGGCACCGGGGAGCTGTTTTTT
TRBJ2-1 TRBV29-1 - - CSVEQPGNYNEQFF TGCAGCGTTGAACAGCCGGGGAATTACAATGAGCAGTTCTTC
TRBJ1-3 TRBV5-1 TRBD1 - CASSLGTGGRGNTIYF TGCGCCAGCAGCTTAGGAACAGGGGGGAGAGGAAACACCATATATTTT
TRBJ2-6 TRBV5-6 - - CASRWGSLAGANVLTF TGTGCCAGCAGATGGGGCAGCCTGGCAGGGGCCAACGTCCTGACTTTC
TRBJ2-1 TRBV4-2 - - CASSQDSSVSSYNEQFF TGTGCCAGCAGCCAAGACTCAAGCGTTAGCTCCTACAATGAGCAGTTCTTC
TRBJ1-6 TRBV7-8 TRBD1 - CASSPRTGGSPLHF TGTGCCAGCAGCCCGCGGACAGGGGGGTCACCCCTCCACTTT
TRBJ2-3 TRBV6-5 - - CASSYSSGGSEMPQYF TGTGCCAGCAGTTACTCATCGGGTGGGAGTGAGATGCCGCAGTATTTT
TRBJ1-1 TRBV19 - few CASSIGKDFFSMNTEAFF TGTGCCAGTAGTATCGGGAAAGACTTTTTTTCCATGAACACTGAAGCTTTCTTT
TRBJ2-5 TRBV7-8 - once CASSPLSGTQYF TGTGCCAGCAGCCCCCTCTCCGGGACCCAGTACTTC
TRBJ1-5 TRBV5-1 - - CASSLDGVSNQPQHF TGCGCCAGCAGCTTGGACGGGGTCAGCAATCAGCCCCAGCATTTT
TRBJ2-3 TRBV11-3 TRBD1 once CASSPPRQGATDTQYF TGTGCCAGCAGCCCTCCCCGACAGGGGGCAACAGATACGCAGTATTTT
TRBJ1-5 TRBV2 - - CASRRQARSNQPQHF TGTGCCAGCAGGCGACAGGCCCGGAGCAATCAGCCCCAGCATTTT